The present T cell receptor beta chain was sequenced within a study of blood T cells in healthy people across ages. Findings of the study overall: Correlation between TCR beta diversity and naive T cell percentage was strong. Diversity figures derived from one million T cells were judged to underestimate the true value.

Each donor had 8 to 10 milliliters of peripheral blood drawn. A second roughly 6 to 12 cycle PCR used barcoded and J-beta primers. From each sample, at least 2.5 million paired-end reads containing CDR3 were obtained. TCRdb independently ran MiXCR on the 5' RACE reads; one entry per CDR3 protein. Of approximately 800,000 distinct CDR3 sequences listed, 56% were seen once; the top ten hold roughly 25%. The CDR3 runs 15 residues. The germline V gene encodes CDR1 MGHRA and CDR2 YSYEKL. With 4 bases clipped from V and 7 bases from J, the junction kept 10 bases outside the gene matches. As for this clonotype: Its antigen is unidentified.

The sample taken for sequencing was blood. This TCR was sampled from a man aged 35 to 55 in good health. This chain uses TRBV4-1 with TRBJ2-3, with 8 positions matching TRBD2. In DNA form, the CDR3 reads TGCGCCAGCAGCCCAGTAGCGGGGACGCACCATACGCAGTATTTT. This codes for CASSPVAGTHHTQYF.